This T cell receptor (beta chain) was found in a study of T cell changes during pregnancy in multiple sclerosis. Repertoires were generated with immunoSEQ multiplex PCR, while TCRdb's copy carries only in-frame clones and drops some. This table holds about 26,000 clones, about 91% found once. The CDR3 runs 15 residues. Germline V gene sequence: CDR1 GTSNPN, CDR2 SVGIG (reference sequence). Trimming took off 5 bases at V and 3 bases at J, with 17 bases between the two ends. The sequence came from a female donor with multiple sclerosis, enrolled in a pregnancy study. Sequencing was performed on CD8+ T cells from peripheral blood mononuclear cells, taken in the second trimester of pregnancy. This chain uses TRBV30 with TRBJ2-1; the D gene is possibly TRBD1 (5 bases). The CDR3 DNA follows: TGTGCCTGGGAACAGGATAGCAGGATCTACAATGAGCAGTTCTTC. Its protein is CAWEQDSRIYNEQFF.